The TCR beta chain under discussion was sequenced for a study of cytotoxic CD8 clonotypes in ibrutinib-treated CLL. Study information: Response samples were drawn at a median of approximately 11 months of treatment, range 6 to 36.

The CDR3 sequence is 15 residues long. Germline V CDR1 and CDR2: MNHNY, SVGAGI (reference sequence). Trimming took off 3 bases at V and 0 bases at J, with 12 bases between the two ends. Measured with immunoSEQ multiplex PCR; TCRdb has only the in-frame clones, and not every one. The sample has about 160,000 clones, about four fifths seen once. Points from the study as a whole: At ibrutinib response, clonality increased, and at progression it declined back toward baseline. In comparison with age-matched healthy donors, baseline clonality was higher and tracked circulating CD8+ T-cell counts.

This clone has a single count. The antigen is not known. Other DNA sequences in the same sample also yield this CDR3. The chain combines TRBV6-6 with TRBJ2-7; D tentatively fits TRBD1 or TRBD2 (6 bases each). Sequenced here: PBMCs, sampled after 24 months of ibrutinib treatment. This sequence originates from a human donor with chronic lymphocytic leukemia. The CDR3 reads CASSYLGGLSYEQYF. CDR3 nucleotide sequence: TGTGCCAGCAGTTATTTAGGGGGGCTCTCCTACGAGCAGTACTTC.